This T cell receptor (beta chain) was sequenced in a study of T cells in Graves' hyperthyroidism and ophthalmopathy. General study findings and limits: Blood samples included most of the expanded thyroid clonotypes exceeding 0.001.

With respect to this clonotype: The antigen remains unidentified.

Aged 18 to 65, the patients had hyperthyroidism that was newly diagnosed and had lasted under 2 months. The authors obtained PBMCs from roughly 10 ml of fresh peripheral blood. TCR beta CDR3 region amplification was performed from RNA transcripts. Primed by the HTBI set, a first-round RT-PCR was run on the TCR CDR3. TCRdb redid the calling of the multiplex PCR reads with MiXCR, one entry per CDR3 protein. The sample holds a few hundred thousand distinct CDR3 sequences; approximately 14% are singletons and the top ten take 10% to 15%. Germline V lookup: CDR1 MNHEY, CDR2 SMNVEV (reference sequence). The CDR3 sequence is 13 residues long. The ends were cut back, 5 bases at V and 4 bases at J, with 9 bases in the middle.

Material: blood. The TCR originated in a woman aged 40 to 50 with Graves' hyperthyroidism that later progressed to Graves' ophthalmopathy. The chain links TRBV27 to TRBJ2-1; D not certain. This CDR3 is CASSESTYNEQFF. The DNA for the CDR3 is TGTGCCAGCAGTGAATCCACTTACAATGAGCAGTTCTTC.